The present TCR beta chain was sequenced within a study of early T cells in non-severe SARS-CoV-2 infection. Study context: From unsorted whole blood, bulk RNA was sequenced, and the chains remained unpaired. Broader study findings: Matching with VDJdb favored anti-spike CD8 responses (missing private and CD4 specificities).

The protocol attached unique molecular identifiers to individual cDNA molecules. MiXCR was run by TCRdb on the 5' RACE reads, yielding one entry per CDR3 protein. This table has about 52,000 distinct CDR3 sequences, around 8% appearing once. This clonotype was seen more than once but under ten times. The antigen is undetermined. The clonotype comes from an adult who was a healthcare worker with PCR-confirmed SARS-CoV-2 infection or an uninfected control (not recorded which). Sample: whole blood.

The CDR3 DNA follows: TGCGCCAGCAGCCAAGACAGGACCTATGGCTACACCTTC. It specifies CASSQDRTYGYTF. This chain links TRBV4-1 with TRBJ1-2, with D unresolved. CDR1 is MGHRA and CDR2 is YSYEKL in the germline V gene. Trimming cost V 0 bases and J 4 bases, with 6 bases left between them. This CDR3 is 13 amino acids long.